These T cell receptor beta chains were read from a single sample in a study of early stage breast cancer tumors. Using immunoSEQ multiplex PCR, the repertoire was profiled, and TCRdb retains in-frame clones only, with some absent. The table lists about 19,000 clones, around four fifths of them singletons. The material sequenced was blood. Every receptor here comes from a person aged 65 to 85 with breast cancer. CDR3s include the opening cysteine and the closing phenylalanine or tryptophan. The D gene is left open where the match is weak. Clone size is shown for a subset of rows, as once, few, many or a class of expanded clone.

abundance | j_gene | d_gene | v_gene | CDR3aa | CDR3nt
. | TRBJ1-5 | TRBD1 | TRBV7-8 | CASNLDRGRPGQPQHF | TGTGCCAGCAATTTGGACAGGGGCCGCCCGGGGCAGCCCCAGCATTTT
. | TRBJ1-5 | . | TRBV7-2 | CASSLVQNQPQHF | TGTGCCAGCAGCTTAGTACAGAATCAGCCCCAGCATTTT
. | TRBJ2-3 | TRBD2 | TRBV6-4 | CASSDPPGLANLATDTQYF | TGTGCCAGCAGTGACCCGCCGGGACTAGCAAATTTAGCCACAGATACGCAGTATTTT
. | TRBJ2-1 | TRBD1 | TRBV9 | CASSVTQGSYNEQFF | TGTGCCAGCAGCGTAACACAGGGGTCCTACAATGAGCAGTTCTTC
. | TRBJ2-5 | . | TRBV5-4 | CASSLARSGQETQYF | TGTGCCAGCAGCTTGGCCAGGTCCGGCCAAGAGACCCAGTACTTC
few | TRBJ1-1 | . | TRBV11-2 | CASSFGVTSNTEAFF | TGTGCCAGCAGCTTCGGGGTAACTTCGAACACTGAAGCTTTCTTT
. | TRBJ1-2 | TRBD1 | TRBV6-6 | CASSSGQRYGYTF | TGTGCCAGCAGTTCGGGACAGCGTTATGGCTACACCTTC
. | TRBJ1-3 | . | TRBV18 | CASSPQGDPGNTIYF | TGTGCCAGCTCACCACAGGGGGACCCTGGAAACACCATATATTTT
. | TRBJ2-5 | TRBD2 | TRBV30 | CACGSGGQETQYF | TGTGCATGCGGGAGCGGGGGACAAGAGACCCAGTACTTC
. | TRBJ2-5 | TRBD2 | TRBV19 | CASSLTRTSGGLQETQYF | TGTGCCAGTAGTTTGACAAGGACTAGCGGGGGACTACAAGAGACCCAGTACTTC
. | TRBJ2-1 | TRBD2 | TRBV5-1 | CASSRGGGGYNEQFF | TGCGCCAGCAGCCGCGGTGGCGGGGGGTACAATGAGCAGTTCTTC
. | TRBJ2-5 | . | TRBV5-1 | CASSLYGGRQETQYF | TGCGCCAGCAGCTTGTATGGGGGCCGCCAAGAGACCCAGTACTTC
. | TRBJ2-5 | . | TRBV18 | CASSPSEETQYF | TGTGCCAGCTCACCATCGGAAGAGACCCAGTACTTC
once | TRBJ2-3 | TRBD2 | TRBV11-3 | CASSLEKPNWTSVRDTQYF | TGTGCCAGCAGCTTAGAAAAACCTAATTGGACTAGCGTCAGGGATACGCAGTATTTT
. | TRBJ2-3 | . | TRBV10-3 | CAISMGEYGTDTQYF | TGTGCCATCAGTATGGGAGAATACGGCACAGATACGCAGTATTTT
. | TRBJ2-1 | . | TRBV5-6 | CASSLVVGGQFF | TGTGCCAGCAGCTTGGTGGTAGGGGGGCAGTTCTTC
. | TRBJ1-3 | TRBD1 | TRBV29-1 | CSVEGATGSLSGNTIYF | TGCAGCGTTGAAGGCGCGACAGGGAGTCTATCTGGAAACACCATATATTTT
once | TRBJ2-1 | TRBD2 | TRBV13 | CASSFLTSGGLNEQFF | TGTGCCAGCAGCTTTCTTACTAGCGGGGGTCTCAATGAGCAGTTCTTC
. | TRBJ2-2 | TRBD1 | TRBV27 | CASSPIRDRNTGELFF | TGTGCCAGCAGTCCAATCCGGGACAGGAACACCGGGGAGCTGTTTTTT
. | TRBJ2-3 | TRBD2 | TRBV7-3 | CASAAGGTDTQYF | TGTGCCAGCGCGGCGGGGGGCACAGATACGCAGTATTTT
. | TRBJ2-5 | . | TRBV19 | CASSVTETQENQYF | TGTGCCAGTAGCGTGACAGAAACCCAAGAGAACCAGTACTTC
. | TRBJ2-2 | . | TRBV7-9 | CASSLRGTGELFF | TGTGCCAGCAGCTTAAGAGGCACCGGGGAGCTGTTTTTT
few | TRBJ1-6 | . | TRBV6-1 | CASSADRPSSYNSPLHF | TGTGCCAGCAGTGCTGACAGGCCAAGCTCCTATAATTCACCCCTCCACTTT
few | TRBJ1-1 | TRBD1 | TRBV6-5 | CASTLGGTGAPEAFF | TGTGCCAGCACTTTGGGGGGGACAGGGGCTCCTGAAGCTTTCTTT
few | TRBJ2-7 | TRBD1 | TRBV2 | CASSVSGGSYEQYF | TGTGCCAGCAGTGTGTCAGGGGGTTCCTACGAGCAGTACTTC
once | TRBJ1-3 | TRBD1 | TRBV7-8 | CASSLTGGLSGNTIYF | TGTGCCAGCAGCCTGACAGGGGGCTTGTCTGGAAACACCATATATTTT
. | TRBJ2-5 | TRBD2 | TRBV5-1 | CASSLEGLAGETQYF | TGCGCCAGCAGCTTGGAGGGACTAGCGGGAGAGACCCAGTACTTC
. | TRBJ1-2 | . | TRBV27 | CASGEGREGRLYYGYTF | TGTGCCAGCGGGGAGGGCCGTGAGGGGCGCCTCTACTATGGCTACACCTTC
. | TRBJ1-2 | TRBD1 | TRBV11-2 | CASSPLRGQDNYGYTF | TGTGCCAGCAGCCCACTGCGAGGACAGGACAACTATGGCTACACCTTC
. | TRBJ2-3 | . | TRBV29-1 | CSVARGRLDTDTQYF | TGCAGCGTTGCCCGGGGGAGGTTGGACACAGATACGCAGTATTTT
. | TRBJ1-1 | . | TRBV15 | CATSRETTNTEAFF | TGTGCCACCAGCAGAGAAACTACGAACACTGAAGCTTTCTTT
. | TRBJ1-5 | . | TRBV2 | CASSEQGGNQPQHF | TGTGCCAGCAGTGAGCAGGGTGGCAATCAGCCCCAGCATTTT
few | TRBJ2-7 | TRBD2 | TRBV7-6 | CASSPLAGPAYEQYF | TGTGCCAGCAGCCCCCTAGCGGGACCAGCCTACGAGCAGTACTTC
. | TRBJ1-2 | . | TRBV7-9 | CASSIPSGEGDGYTF | TGTGCCAGCAGCATACCATCAGGGGAAGGAGATGGCTACACCTTC
. | TRBJ1-6 | . | TRBV19 | CASSLGSSYNSPLHF | TGTGCCAGTAGTTTGGGGAGCTCCTATAATTCACCCCTCCACTTT
. | TRBJ2-3 | TRBD2 | TRBV29-1 | CSAKPLAGGPDTQYF | TGCAGCGCCAAACCACTAGCGGGTGGCCCAGATACGCAGTATTTT
. | TRBJ2-7 | . | TRBV11-1 | CASSLVGASYEQYF | TGTGCCAGCAGCTTAGTCGGAGCCTCCTACGAGCAGTACTTC